Shown below are 7 T cell receptor beta chains from a single sample sequenced in a study of blood T cell repertoires in COVID-19. Produced via immunoSEQ multiplex PCR; TCRdb's table is partial and in-frame only. This table holds hundreds of thousands of clones, 90% found once. Sequencing was carried out using peripheral blood. The receptors here all came from a woman between 40 and 50 years old with COVID-19, enrolled during active disease.

This clone was picked up one time. This CDR3 is CASSSGSGRNEQFF. In nucleotides, the CDR3 is TGTGCCAGCAGCTCCGGTTCGGGGAGAAATGAGCAGTTCTTC. The chain recombines TRBV28 with TRBJ2-1; D possibly corresponds to TRBD2 (5 bases). V lost 6 bases, J lost 7 bases, and 16 bases lay in between. The V gene's germline CDR1 is MDHEN and CDR2 SYDVKM. The CDR3 has 14 residues.

The rearrangement uses TRBV28 and TRBJ1-1; the match to TRBD1 covers 7 bases. The CDR3 runs 13 residues. Germline CDR1 MDHEN, CDR2 SYDVKM. V was clipped by 3 bases and J by 7 bases; unmatched bases: 5. The CDR3 coding sequence is TGTGCCAGCAGTTTCGGAGGGGGCCGTGAAGCTTTCTTT. Translated, it gives CASSFGGGREAFF.

The genes are TRBV12-5 and TRBJ2-1; 9 bases agree with TRBD1. Per germline, CDR1 LGHNT and CDR2 FRNRAP. This CDR3 contains 16 residues. The ends lost 3 bases at V and 5 bases at J; junction bases unmatched: 8. CDR3 nucleotide sequence: TGTGCTAGTGGTTTACACAGGGGGCGGGTGGACAATGAGCAGTTCTTC. It translates to CASGLHRGRVDNEQFF.

V and J are TRBV7-2 and TRBJ1-5; 7 bases align to TRBD1. The CDR3 has 15 residues. Germline lookup yields CDR1 SGHTA and CDR2 FQGNSA. Germline trimming cut 2 bases from V and 3 bases from J; bases unmatched to any gene: 4. The CDR3 protein is CASSLRGPLNQPQHF. For the CDR3, the DNA is TGTGCCAGCAGCTTAAGGGGGCCGCTCAATCAGCCCCAGCATTTT.

The chain joins TRBV5-6 to TRBJ1-1; TRBD1 aligns across 8 bases. V lost 4 bases to trimming and J lost 7 bases; unmatched junction nucleotides: 12. Germline assignment: CDR1 SGHDT and CDR2 YYEEEE. This CDR3 has 15 amino acids. CDR3 protein: CASSPNPGQGYEAFF. The CDR3 bases are TGTGCCAGCAGCCCGAATCCTGGACAGGGCTATGAAGCTTTCTTT.

The chain links TRBV15 to TRBJ2-7; tentative D call: TRBD2 (5 bases). The CDR3 runs to 15 residues. Per the germline V gene, CDR1 is LNHNV and CDR2 is YYDKDF (reference sequence). The V gene lost 5 bases and the J gene lost 5 bases, with 19 bases spanning the gap. DNA for the CDR3: TGTGCCACCAGCCGCCACTTCAACGGGGATAACGAGCAGTACTTC. Its translation: CATSRHFNGDNEQYF.

This clone has only a few counts. V is TRBV28 and J is TRBJ2-7; 8 bases are a match to TRBD2. Germline CDR1 reads MDHEN; CDR2 reads SYDVKM. CDR3 length equals 14 residues. The V gene end was trimmed by 4 bases and the J gene end by 4 bases; junction bases not matched to a gene: 6. CDR3 residues: CASSSSGGTYEQYF. CDR3 bases: TGTGCCAGCAGTTCGTCGGGAGGGACTTACGAGCAGTACTTC.